The sequence of this T cell receptor (beta chain) was determined in a study of blood T cell repertoires in COVID-19. Whole-study context: The United States, Italy and Spain provided the acute and convalescent COVID-19 samples. PBMCs, B-cell-depleted T cells, or T cells were the source of the cDNA or gDNA that made up the material.

From germline, CDR1 is SGHDN and CDR2 FVKESK. The CDR3 has 15 residues. V gave up 7 bases and J gave up 4 bases; unmatched junction bases: 10. Original handling: Scientists estimated how many nucleated cells there were by amplifying reference gene primers. Method: immunoSEQ multiplex PCR; TCRdb's copy keeps in-frame clones and lacks some. From that table come the V and J calls and clone size; the DNA was used to work out D and trimming. The sample lists about 410,000 clones; roughly 88% were seen once. What was sequenced was peripheral blood. This clonotype originated in a woman in her twenties or thirties with active or convalescent COVID-19. The rearrangement uses TRBV14 and TRBJ1-2, with 9 bases identical to TRBD1. CDR3 DNA sequence: TGTGCCAGCATGGGGACAGGGCCGGCTTTCTATGGCTACACCTTC. Its protein product is CASMGTGPAFYGYTF.